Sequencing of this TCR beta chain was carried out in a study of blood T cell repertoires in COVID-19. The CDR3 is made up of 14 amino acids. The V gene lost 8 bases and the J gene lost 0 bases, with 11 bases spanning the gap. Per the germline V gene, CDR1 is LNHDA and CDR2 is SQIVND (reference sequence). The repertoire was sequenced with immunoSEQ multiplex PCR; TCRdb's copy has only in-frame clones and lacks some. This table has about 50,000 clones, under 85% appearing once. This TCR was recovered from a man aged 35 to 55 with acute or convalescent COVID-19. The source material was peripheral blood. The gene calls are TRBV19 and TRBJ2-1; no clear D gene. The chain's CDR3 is CASRAASSYNEQFF. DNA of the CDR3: TGTGCCAGTCGTGCGGCTAGCTCCTACAATGAGCAGTTCTTC.